This T cell receptor (beta chain) came from a study of molecular identifiers for immune sequencing clone quantification. For the study at large: Replicate experiments took RNA from 20,000 or 100,000 naive CD8 cells, divided it five ways and sequenced four. Study conclusions and caveats: Clones above 20 RNA copies contained over 99% of effector molecules and under 1% of naive molecules.

Using its own MiXCR run on the PCR reads, TCRdb lists one record per CDR3 protein. The table lists about 630,000 distinct CDR3 sequences, about 25% of them singletons. V lost 2 bases and J lost 4, with 17 bases in between. This CDR3 region has 15 residues. Germline V CDR1 and CDR2: GTSNPN, SVGIG (reference sequence). In this sample, this clonotype turned up many times. Its antigen is still unknown. This receptor was identified in a human donor in good health. Some libraries in this study had Jurkat cell RNA spiked in. Sequencing used naive CD8+ T cells from blood, with Jurkat cell RNA spiked in. Subset specified: FACS-sorted CD8+CD4-CCR7+CD45RA+ naive T cells. The V and J genes are TRBV30 and TRBJ1-1, with D tentatively TRBD1 (6 bases). CDR3 coding DNA: TGTGCCTGGAGTAGGGGGAGGGCTTCGGGCACTGAAGCTTTCTTT. This codes for CAWSRGRASGTEAFF.